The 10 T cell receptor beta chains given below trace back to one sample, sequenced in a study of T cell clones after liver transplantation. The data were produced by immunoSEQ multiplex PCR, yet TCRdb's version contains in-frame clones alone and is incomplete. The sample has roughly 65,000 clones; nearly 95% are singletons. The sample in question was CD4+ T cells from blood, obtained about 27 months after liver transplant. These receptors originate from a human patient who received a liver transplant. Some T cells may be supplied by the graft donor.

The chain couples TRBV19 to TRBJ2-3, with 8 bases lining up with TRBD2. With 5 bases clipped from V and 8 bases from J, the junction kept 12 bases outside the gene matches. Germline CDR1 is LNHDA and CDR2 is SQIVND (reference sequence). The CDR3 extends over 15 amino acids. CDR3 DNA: TGTGCCAGTAGTTCAGGACTAGCACCCCAGTCTACGCAGTATTTT. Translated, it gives CASSSGLAPQSTQYF.

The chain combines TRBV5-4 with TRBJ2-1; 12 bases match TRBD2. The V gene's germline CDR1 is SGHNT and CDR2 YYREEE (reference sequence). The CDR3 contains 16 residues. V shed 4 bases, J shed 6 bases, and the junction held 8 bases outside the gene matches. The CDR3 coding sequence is TGTGCCAGCAGCACGACTAGCGGGAGTCTACCCAATGAGCAGTTCTTC. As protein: CASSTTSGSLPNEQFF.

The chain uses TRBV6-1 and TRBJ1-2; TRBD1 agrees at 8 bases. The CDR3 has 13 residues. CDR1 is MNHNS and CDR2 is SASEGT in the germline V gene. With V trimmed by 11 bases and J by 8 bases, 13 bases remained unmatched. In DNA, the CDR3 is TGTGCCGGAGGACAGGGAGTATATGGGGGCTACACCTTC. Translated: CAGGQGVYGGYTF.

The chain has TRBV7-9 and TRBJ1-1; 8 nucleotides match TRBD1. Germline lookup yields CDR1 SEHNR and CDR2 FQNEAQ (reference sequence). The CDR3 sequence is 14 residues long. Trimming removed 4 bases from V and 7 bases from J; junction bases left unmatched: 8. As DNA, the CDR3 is TGTGCCAGCAGCTCCTTCCCGGGACAGGATGAAGCTTTCTTT. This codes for CASSSFPGQDEAFF.

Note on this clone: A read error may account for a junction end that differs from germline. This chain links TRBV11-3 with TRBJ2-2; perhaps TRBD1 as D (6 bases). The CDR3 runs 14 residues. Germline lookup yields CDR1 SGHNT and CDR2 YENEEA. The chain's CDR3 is CASRLGTNTGELFF. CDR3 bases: TGTGCCAGCAGGTTAGGGACAAACACCGGGGAGCTGTTTTTT.

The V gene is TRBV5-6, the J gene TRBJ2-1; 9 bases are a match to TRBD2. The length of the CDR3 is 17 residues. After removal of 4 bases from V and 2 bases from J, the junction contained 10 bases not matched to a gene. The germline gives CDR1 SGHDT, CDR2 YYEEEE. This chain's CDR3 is CASSAVAGAGTYNEQFF. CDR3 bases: TGTGCCAGCAGCGCTGTAGCGGGAGCTGGCACCTACAATGAGCAGTTCTTC. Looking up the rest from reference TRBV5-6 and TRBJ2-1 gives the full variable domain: DAGVTQSPTHLIKTRGQQVTLRCSPKSGHDTVSWYQQALGQGPQFIFQYYEEEERQRGNFPDRFSGHQFPNYSSELNVNALLLGDSALYLCASSAVAGAGTYNEQFFGPGTRLTVL.

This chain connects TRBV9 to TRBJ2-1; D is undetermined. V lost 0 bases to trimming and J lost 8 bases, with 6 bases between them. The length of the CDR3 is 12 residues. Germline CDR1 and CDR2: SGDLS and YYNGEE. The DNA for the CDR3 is TGTGCCAGCAGCGTAGGGGTGGATGAGCAGTTCTTC. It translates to CASSVGVDEQFF.

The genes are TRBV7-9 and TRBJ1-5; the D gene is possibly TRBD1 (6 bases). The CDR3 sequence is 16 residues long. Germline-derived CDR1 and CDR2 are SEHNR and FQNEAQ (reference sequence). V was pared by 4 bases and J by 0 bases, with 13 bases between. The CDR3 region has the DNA TGTGCCAGCAGCTGTCACAGGGTCCCTAGCAATCAGCCCCAGCATTTT. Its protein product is CASSCHRVPSNQPQHF.

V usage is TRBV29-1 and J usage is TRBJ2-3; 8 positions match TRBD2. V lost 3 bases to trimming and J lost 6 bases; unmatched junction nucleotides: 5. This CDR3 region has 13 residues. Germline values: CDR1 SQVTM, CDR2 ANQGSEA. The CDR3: CSVESRLADTQYF. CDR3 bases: TGCAGCGTTGAGTCCCGACTAGCGGATACGCAGTATTTT.

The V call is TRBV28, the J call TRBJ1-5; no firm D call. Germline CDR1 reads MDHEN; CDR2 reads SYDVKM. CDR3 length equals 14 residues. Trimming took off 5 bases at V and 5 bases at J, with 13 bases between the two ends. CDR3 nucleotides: TGTGCCAGCAGTAAGACCCACAGTTATCAGCCCCAGCATTTT. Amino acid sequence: CASSKTHSYQPQHF.